This TCR beta chain was sequenced for a study of regulatory T cells in long-lasting Graves disease. This clonotype appeared once. The CDR3 totals 13 residues. V trimming: 5 bases; J trimming: 8 bases; junction bases outside the gene matches: 6. CDR1 is SEHNR and CDR2 is FQNEAQ in the germline V gene (reference sequence). Time point specified: newly diagnosed GD, antithyroid drugs for less than 3 months. RNA isolated from PBMCs was used to make the TCR library. Building of the TCR beta libraries involved iRepertoire HTBI primers and Arm-PCR of CDR3 regions. TCRdb analysed the multiplex PCR reads with MiXCR anew, one entry per CDR3 protein. The sample has about 620,000 distinct CDR3 sequences, around 15% seen once; the top ten hold around 18%. The same specimen was also included in a second study, on T cells in Graves' hyperthyroidism and ophthalmopathy. As reported in that work: First-round RT-PCR of the TCR CDR3 relied on the HTBI primer set.

The receptor comes from a young woman with Graves disease. J is TRBJ1-2 and V is TRBV7-9, with 9 bases lining up with TRBD1. Sequencing was performed on peripheral blood mononuclear cells (PBMCs), taken at new diagnosis, from a patient treated with antithyroid drugs. The CDR3 nucleotides read TGTGCCAGCAGCCAACAGGGGGCCTGGGGCTACACCTTC. Translation: CASSQQGAWGYTF.